The rows below give T cell receptor beta chains drawn from one sample of a study of cytomegalovirus exposure and HLA in healthy donors. The protocol was immunoSEQ multiplex PCR, while the TCRdb copy is restricted to in-frame clones and leaves out a portion. The sample shows roughly 330,000 clones, roughly 87% of them seen only once. The sequenced material came from PBMCs. These receptors were obtained from a woman in her twenties or thirties in good health and CMV-seropositive. Both conserved end residues are part of each CDR3. Each record gives: clone size, CDR3 length, J gene, D gene, V gene, CDR3 DNA, CDR3 protein. A D gene is named only where the DNA matches it firmly. Clone size is not always given. Where it is, it says once, few, many or a class for expanded clones.

NA,17,TRBJ2-7,NA,TRBV19,TGTGCCAGTAGTTCTTGGACGGCAGACACCAGCTCCTACGAGCAGTACTTC,CASSSWTADTSSYEQYF
few,13,TRBJ1-2,NA,TRBV5-1,TGCGCCAGCAGCTTGGACAATAACTATGGCTACACCTTC,CASSLDNNYGYTF
NA,16,TRBJ2-7,TRBD2,TRBV11-2,TGTGCCAGCAGTCTTCCTGGGGGGAGGGCCGGGTACGAGCAGTACTTC,CASSLPGGRAGYEQYF
NA,15,TRBJ1-3,NA,TRBV11-2,TGTGCCAGCAGCTTAGGCCGAGGCTCTGGAAACACCATATATTTT,CASSLGRGSGNTIYF
few,15,TRBJ1-5,NA,TRBV10-3,TGTGCCATCAGGGCTGGGGGCAGGGAAGGTCAGCCCCAGCATTTT,CAIRAGGREGQPQHF
once,14,TRBJ2-7,NA,TRBV30,TGTGCCTGGAGTTTTAAGGGTCGACCTGGCGAGCAGTACTTC,CAWSFKGRPGEQYF
NA,13,TRBJ2-1,NA,TRBV19,TGTGCCAGTAGCCGAACTAGCCTCAATGAGCAGTTCTTC,CASSRTSLNEQFF
NA,16,TRBJ1-5,TRBD1,TRBV28,TGTGCCAGCAGTCCAAGGAGGGGGACAGGGGTTCAGCCCCAGCATTTT,CASSPRRGTGVQPQHF
NA,17,TRBJ1-5,TRBD1,TRBV7-2,TGTGCCAGCAGCCGTAAGGGACAGGGGGCAGTCAGTGCGCCCCAGCATTTT,CASSRKGQGAVSAPQHF
NA,15,TRBJ1-1,NA,TRBV28,TGTGCCAGCTCTCCTCGGAGGTCGTGGAACACTGAAGCTTTCTTT,CASSPRRSWNTEAFF
NA,18,TRBJ1-5,NA,TRBV28,TGTGCCAGCAGTTTAGAAGGTACGGGGAGTCCCCACAATCAGCCCCAGCATTTT,CASSLEGTGSPHNQPQHF
NA,14,TRBJ2-5,TRBD1,TRBV29-1,TGCAGCGCCGAAACAGGGGGCCCGCTTGAGACCCAGTACTTC,CSAETGGPLETQYF
NA,16,TRBJ1-3,NA,TRBV9,TGTGCCAGCAGCGGGCAGACAGGCACCCCTGGAAACACCATATATTTT,CASSGQTGTPGNTIYF
NA,17,TRBJ1-4,TRBD1,TRBV7-9,TGTGCCAGCAGCTTATTTTTAGTGGGGACAGGGTCTGAAAAACTGTTTTTT,CASSLFLVGTGSEKLFF